This TCR beta chain was found in a study of lymphopenia after photon versus proton radiotherapy (dated by TCRdb to the late 2010s). General notes on the study: In patients with gastrointestinal tumors who developed high-grade lymphopenia, the study compared the immunological effects of photon radiation therapy with those of proton radiation therapy. The goal of the study was to describe how the two radiation modalities differ in their effects on the immune system. A cohort of under 25 patients with gastrointestinal tumors who received either photon or proton therapy and subsequently developed lymphopenia was included. General conclusions and limits of the study: Proton-treated patients stayed relatively stable during treatment, while photon-treated patients lost naive T cells and TCR diversity and gained effector/memory populations. After the lymphocyte count nadir, photon-treated repertoires showed oligoclonal expansion, especially of CD8+ Temra cells, which drove the drop in diversity. Among patients across the cohort who died, overall survival time showed an inverse correlation with a larger post-nadir drop in TCR diversity. The authors looked at the survival association only in patients who died, and they framed better survival with proton therapy as a possibility rather than a demonstrated result.

With regard to this clone: Its specific antigen is unknown. No clone much larger than this one lies a single base away; base qualities are absent.

Trimmed from V: 5 bases; trimmed from J: 1 base; junction bases lacking a gene match: 4. Reading the germline V gene (reference sequence) gives CDR1 LNHDA and CDR2 SQIVND. The cysteine opens and the phenylalanine closes a CDR3 of 14 amino acids. Only CDR3 DNA remains: 42 bases, in frame from the first base. The library was produced with the immunoSEQ multiplex PCR assay. Deep sequencing of rearranged TCR beta loci, alongside multiparametric flow cytometry, was used to profile T cell repertoires. This is the immuneACCESS table as TCRdb keeps it, with only in-frame sequences that have V and J called. A part of the clones is gone; compared with another copy, unresolved V genes explain less than half, and the rest is unexplained. This sample lists about 35,000 clones; roughly 90% were detected once. Roughly 15% of the sample is in the top ten clones.

This receptor was taken from a man in his sixties with cholangiocarcinoma. Here the chain combines TRBV19 and TRBJ2-5; a stretch of 7 junction bases matches TRBD1. The input for sequencing was peripheral blood, taken from a patient treated with photon-based radiotherapy. CDR3 reads: CASSFTGAQETQYF. The DNA sequence is given as TGTGCCAGTAGTTTTACAGGGGCCCAAGAGACCCAGTACTTC.